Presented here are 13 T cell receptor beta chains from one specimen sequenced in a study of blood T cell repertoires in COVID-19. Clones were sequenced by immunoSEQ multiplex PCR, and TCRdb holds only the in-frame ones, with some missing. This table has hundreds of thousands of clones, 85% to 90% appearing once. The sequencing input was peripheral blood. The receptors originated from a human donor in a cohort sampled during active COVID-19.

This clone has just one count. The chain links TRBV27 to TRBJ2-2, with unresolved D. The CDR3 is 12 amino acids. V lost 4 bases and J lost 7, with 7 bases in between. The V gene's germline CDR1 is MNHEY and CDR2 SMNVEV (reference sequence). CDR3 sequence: CASSYQVGELFF. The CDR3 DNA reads TGTGCCAGCAGTTATCAGGTCGGGGAGCTGTTTTTT.

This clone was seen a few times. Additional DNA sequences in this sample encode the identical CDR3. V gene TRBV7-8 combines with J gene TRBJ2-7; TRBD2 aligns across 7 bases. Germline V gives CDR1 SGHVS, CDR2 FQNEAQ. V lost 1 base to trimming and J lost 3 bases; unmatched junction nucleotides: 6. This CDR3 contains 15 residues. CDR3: CASSLGPAGNYEQYF. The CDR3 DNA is TGTGCCAGCAGCTTAGGACCAGCGGGAAACTACGAGCAGTACTTC.

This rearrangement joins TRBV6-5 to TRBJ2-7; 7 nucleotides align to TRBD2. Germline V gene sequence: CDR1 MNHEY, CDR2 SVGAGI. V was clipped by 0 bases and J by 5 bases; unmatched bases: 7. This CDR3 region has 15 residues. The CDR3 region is CASSYSGGGPHEQYF. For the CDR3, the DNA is TGTGCCAGCAGTTACTCGGGGGGAGGGCCCCACGAGCAGTACTTC.

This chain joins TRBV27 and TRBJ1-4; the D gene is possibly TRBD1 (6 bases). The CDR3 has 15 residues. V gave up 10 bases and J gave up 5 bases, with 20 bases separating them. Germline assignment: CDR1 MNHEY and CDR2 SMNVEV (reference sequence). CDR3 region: CATWSQRDINEKLFF. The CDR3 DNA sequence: TGTGCCACCTGGAGTCAGCGGGACATAAATGAAAAACTGTTTTTT.

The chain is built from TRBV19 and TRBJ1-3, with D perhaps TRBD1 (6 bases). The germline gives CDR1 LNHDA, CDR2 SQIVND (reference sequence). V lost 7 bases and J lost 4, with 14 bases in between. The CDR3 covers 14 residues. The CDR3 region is CASNKDRPGNTIYF. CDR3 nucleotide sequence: TGTGCCAGTAACAAAGACAGGCCGGGAAACACCATATATTTT.

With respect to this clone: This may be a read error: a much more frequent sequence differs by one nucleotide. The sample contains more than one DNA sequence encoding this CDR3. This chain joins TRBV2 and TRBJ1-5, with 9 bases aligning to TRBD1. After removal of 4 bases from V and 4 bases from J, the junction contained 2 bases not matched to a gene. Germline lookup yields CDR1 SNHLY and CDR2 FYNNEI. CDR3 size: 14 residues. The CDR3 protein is CASSGQGGNQPQHF. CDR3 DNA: TGTGCCAGCAGTGGACAGGGGGGGAATCAGCCCCAGCATTTT.

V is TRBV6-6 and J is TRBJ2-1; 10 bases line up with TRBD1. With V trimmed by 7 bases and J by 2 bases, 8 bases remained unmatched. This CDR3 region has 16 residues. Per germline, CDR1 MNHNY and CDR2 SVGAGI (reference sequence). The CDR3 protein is CASKKTGGAPYNEQFF. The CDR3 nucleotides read TGTGCCAGCAAAAAGACAGGGGGCGCGCCCTACAATGAGCAGTTCTTC.

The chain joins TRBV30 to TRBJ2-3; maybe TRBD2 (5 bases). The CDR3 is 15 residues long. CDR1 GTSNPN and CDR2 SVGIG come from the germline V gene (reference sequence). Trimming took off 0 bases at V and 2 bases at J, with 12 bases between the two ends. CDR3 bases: TGTGCCTGGAGTGTACAGAGGGCGTACACAGATACGCAGTATTTT. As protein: CAWSVQRAYTDTQYF. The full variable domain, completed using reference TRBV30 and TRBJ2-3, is SQTIHQWPATLVQPVGSPLSLECTVEGTSNPNLYWYRQAAGRGLQLLFYSVGIGQISSEVPQNLSASRPQDRQFILSSKKLLLSDSGFYLCAWSVQRAYTDTQYFGPGTRLTVL.

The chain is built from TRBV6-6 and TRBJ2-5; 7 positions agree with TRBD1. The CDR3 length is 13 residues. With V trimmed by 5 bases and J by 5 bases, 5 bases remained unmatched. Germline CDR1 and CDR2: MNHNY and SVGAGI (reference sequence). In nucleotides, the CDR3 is TGTGCCAGCAGTCAACAGGGGTTGGAGACCCAGTACTTC. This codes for CASSQQGLETQYF.

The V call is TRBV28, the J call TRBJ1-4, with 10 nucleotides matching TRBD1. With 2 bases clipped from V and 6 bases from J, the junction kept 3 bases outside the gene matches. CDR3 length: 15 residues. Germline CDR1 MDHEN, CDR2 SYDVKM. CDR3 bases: TGTGCCAGCAGTTTAGGGGACAGGGGATATGAAAAACTGTTTTTT. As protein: CASSLGDRGYEKLFF.

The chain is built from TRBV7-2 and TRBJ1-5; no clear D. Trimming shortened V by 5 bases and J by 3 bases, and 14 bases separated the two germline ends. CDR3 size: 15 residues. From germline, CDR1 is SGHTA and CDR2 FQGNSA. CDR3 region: CASSPSPVPNQPQHF. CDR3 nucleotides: TGTGCCAGCAGCCCTTCCCCCGTCCCCAATCAGCCCCAGCATTTT.

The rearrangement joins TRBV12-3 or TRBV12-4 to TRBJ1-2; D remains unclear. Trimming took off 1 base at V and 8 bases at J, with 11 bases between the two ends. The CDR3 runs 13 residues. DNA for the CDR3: TGTGCCAGCAGTTTAGGTGCCCTCAGGGGCTACACCTTC. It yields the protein CASSLGALRGYTF.

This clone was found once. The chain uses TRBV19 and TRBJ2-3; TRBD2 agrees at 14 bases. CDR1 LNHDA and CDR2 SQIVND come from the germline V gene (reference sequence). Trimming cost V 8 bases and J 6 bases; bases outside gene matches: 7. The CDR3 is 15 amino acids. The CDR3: CASRTSGRRVDTQYF. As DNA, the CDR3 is TGTGCCAGTCGGACTAGCGGGAGGAGGGTGGATACGCAGTATTTT. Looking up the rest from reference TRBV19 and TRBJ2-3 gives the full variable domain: DGGITQSPKYLFRKEGQNVTLSCEQNLNHDAMYWYRQDPGQGLRLIYYSQIVNDFQKGDIAEGYSVSREKKESFPLTVTSAQKNPTAFYLCASRTSGRRVDTQYFGPGTRLTVL.